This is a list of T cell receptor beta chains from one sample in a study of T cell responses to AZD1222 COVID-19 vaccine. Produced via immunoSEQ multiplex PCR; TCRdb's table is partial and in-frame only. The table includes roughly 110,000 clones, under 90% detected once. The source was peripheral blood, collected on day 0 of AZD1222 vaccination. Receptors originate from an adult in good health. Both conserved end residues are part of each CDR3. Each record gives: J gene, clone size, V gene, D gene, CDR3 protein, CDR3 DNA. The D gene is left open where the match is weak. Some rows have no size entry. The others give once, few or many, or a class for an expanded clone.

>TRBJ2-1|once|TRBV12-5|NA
CASGSPLRNEQFF
TGTGCTAGTGGTTCCCCCCTACGGAACGAGCAGTTCTTC
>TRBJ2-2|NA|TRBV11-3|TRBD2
CASSLTGLAGGGELFF
TGTGCCAGCAGCCTCACGGGACTAGCGGGAGGCGGGGAGCTGTTTTTT
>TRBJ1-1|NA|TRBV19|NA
CASSSRVAEAFF
TGTGCCAGTAGTAGCAGGGTTGCCGAAGCTTTCTTT
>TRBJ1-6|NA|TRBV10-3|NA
CAISESKEGWSPLHF
TGTGCCATCAGTGAGTCGAAAGAAGGGTGGTCACCCCTCCACTTT
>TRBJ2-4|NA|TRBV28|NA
CASSFLASRRAKNIQYF
TGTGCCAGCAGTTTCCTGGCCTCGAGGAGGGCCAAAAACATTCAGTACTTC
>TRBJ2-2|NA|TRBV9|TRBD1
CASSPKLGTVNTGELFF
TGTGCCAGCAGCCCGAAGCTCGGGACAGTGAACACCGGGGAGCTGTTTTTT
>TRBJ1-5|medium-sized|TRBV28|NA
CASSLPDQPQHF
TGTGCCAGCAGTTTACCCGATCAGCCCCAGCATTTT
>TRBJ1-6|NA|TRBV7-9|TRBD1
CASSSATGRNSPLHF
TGTGCCAGCAGCTCCGCGACAGGGCGAAATTCACCCCTCCACTTT
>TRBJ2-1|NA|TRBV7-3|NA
CASSQTRAEQFF
TGTGCCAGCAGCCAAACTAGGGCTGAGCAGTTCTTC
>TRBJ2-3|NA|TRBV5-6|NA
CASSSLVLLTDTQYF
TGTGCCAGCAGCTCCCTTGTCCTACTCACAGATACGCAGTATTTT
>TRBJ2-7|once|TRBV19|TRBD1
CASSIAGGDWYEQYF
TGTGCCAGTAGTATAGCAGGGGGCGATTGGTACGAGCAGTACTTC
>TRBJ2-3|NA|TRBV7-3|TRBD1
CASSSTGADTQYF
TGTGCCAGCAGCTCAACAGGGGCAGATACGCAGTATTTT
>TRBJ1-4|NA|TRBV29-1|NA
CSGGGSNEKLFF
TGCAGCGGTGGAGGGTCTAATGAAAAACTGTTTTTT
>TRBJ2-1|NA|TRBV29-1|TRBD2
CSVGGGLNEQFF
TGCAGCGTTGGGGGAGGGTTGAATGAGCAGTTCTTC
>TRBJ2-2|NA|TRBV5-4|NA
CASSNLRGELFF
TGTGCCAGCAGTAATTTAAGAGGGGAGCTGTTTTTT
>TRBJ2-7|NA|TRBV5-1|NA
CASSSIDGSAYEQYF
TGCGCCAGCAGCTCGATTGACGGGAGTGCCTACGAGCAGTACTTC
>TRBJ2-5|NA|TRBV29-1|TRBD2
CSVWTSGDFRETQYF
TGCAGCGTGTGGACTAGCGGGGATTTTCGAGAGACCCAGTACTTC
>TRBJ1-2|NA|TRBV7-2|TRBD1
CASSTQDRRSSRYTF
TGTGCCAGCAGCACCCAGGACAGGCGGTCGTCCCGCTACACCTTC
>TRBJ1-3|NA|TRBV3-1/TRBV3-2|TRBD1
CASSQDWGTGHSGNTIYF
TGTGCCAGCAGCCAAGATTGGGGGACAGGCCACTCGGGAAACACCATATATTTT
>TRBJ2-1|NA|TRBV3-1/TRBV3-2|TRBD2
CASSRLLVAGEQHEQFF
TGTGCCAGCAGCCGCCTTCTGGTAGCGGGAGAACAGCATGAGCAGTTCTTC
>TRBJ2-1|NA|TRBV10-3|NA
CAISEKGARGNEQFF
TGTGCCATCAGTGAGAAGGGGGCGCGGGGCAATGAGCAGTTCTTC